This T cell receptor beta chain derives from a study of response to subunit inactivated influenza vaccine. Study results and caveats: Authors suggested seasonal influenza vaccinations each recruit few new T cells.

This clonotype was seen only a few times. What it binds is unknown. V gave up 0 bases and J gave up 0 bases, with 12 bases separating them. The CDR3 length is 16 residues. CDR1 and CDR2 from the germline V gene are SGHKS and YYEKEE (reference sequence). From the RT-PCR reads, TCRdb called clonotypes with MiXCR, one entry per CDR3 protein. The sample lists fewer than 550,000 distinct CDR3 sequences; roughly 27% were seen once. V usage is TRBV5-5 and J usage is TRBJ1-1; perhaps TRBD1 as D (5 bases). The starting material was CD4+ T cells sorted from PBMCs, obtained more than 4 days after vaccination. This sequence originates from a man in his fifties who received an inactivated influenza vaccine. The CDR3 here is CASSLVGATMNTEAFF. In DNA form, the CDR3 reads TGTGCCAGCAGCTTGGTTGGGGCGACGATGAACACTGAAGCTTTCTTT. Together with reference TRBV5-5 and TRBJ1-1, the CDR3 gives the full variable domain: DAGVTQSPTHLIKTRGQQVTLRCSPISGHKSVSWYQQVLGQGPQFIFQYYEKEERGRGNFPDRFSARQFPNYSSELNVNALLLGDSALYLCASSLVGATMNTEAFFGQGTRLTVV.